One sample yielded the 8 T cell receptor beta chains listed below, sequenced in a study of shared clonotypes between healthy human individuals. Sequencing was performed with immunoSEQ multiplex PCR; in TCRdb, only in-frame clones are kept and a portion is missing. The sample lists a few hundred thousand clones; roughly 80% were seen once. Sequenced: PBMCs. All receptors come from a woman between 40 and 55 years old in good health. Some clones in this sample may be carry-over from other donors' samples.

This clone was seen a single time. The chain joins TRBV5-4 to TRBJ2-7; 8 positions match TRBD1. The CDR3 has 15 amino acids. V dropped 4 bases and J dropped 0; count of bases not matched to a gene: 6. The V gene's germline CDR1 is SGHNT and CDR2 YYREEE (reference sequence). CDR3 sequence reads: CASSTRTGNSYEQYF. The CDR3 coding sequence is TGTGCCAGCAGCACGCGGACAGGGAACTCCTACGAGCAGTACTTC.

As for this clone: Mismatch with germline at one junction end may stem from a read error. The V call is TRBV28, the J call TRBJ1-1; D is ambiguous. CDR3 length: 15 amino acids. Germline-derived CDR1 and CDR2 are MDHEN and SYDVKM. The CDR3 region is CASSFFQAWRTEASF. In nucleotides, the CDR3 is TGTGCCAGCAGTTTTTTTCAGGCGTGGAGGACTGAAGCTTCCTTT.

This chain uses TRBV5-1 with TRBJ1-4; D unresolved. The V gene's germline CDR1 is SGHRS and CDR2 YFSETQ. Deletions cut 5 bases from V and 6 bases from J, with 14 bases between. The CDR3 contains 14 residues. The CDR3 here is CASSSDGGDEKLFF. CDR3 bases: TGCGCCAGCAGTTCGGACGGTGGTGATGAAAAACTGTTTTTT. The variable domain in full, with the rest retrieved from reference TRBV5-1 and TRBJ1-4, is KAGVTQTPRYLIKTRGQQVTLSCSPISGHRSVSWYQQTPGQGLQFLFEYFSETQRNKGNFPGRFSGRQFSNSRSEMNVSTLELGDSALYLCASSSDGGDEKLFFGSGTQLSVL.

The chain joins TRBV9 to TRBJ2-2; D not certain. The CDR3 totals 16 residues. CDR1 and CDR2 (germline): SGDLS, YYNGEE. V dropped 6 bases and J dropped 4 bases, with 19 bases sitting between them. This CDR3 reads CASTPVAYQGTGELFF. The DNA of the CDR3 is TGTGCCAGCACCCCAGTGGCCTATCAAGGCACCGGGGAGCTGTTTTTT.

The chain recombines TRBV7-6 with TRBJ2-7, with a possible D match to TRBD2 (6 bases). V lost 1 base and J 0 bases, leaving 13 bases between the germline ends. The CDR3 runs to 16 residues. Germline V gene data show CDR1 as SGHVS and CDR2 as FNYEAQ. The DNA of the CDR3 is TGTGCCAGCAGCTTAGTAGGTGAGGGAGGCTCCTACGAGCAGTACTTC. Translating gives CASSLVGEGGSYEQYF.

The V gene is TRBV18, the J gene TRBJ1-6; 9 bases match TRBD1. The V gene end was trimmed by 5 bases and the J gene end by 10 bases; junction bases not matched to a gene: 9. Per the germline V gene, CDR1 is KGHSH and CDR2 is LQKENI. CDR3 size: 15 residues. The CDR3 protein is CASSEGGTGNSPLHF. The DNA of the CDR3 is TGTGCCAGCTCAGAAGGGGGGACAGGGAACTCACCCCTCCACTTT.

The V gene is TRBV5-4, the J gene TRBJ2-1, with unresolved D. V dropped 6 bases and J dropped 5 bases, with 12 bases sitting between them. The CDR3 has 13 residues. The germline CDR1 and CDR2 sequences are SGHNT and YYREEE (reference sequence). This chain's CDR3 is CASNLDLDNEQFF. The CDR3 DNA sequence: TGTGCCAGCAATCTCGACCTGGACAATGAGCAGTTCTTC.

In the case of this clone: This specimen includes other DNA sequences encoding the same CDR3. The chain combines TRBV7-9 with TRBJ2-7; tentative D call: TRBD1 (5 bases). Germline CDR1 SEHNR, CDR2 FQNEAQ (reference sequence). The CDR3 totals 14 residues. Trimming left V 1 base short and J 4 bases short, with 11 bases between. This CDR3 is CASSLGQGFYEQYF. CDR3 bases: TGTGCCAGCAGCTTAGGGCAGGGTTTTTACGAGCAGTACTTC. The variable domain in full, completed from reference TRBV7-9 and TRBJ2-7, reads DTGVSQNPRHKITKRGQNVTFRCDPISEHNRLYWYRQTLGQGPEFLTYFQNEAQLEKSRLLSDRFSAERPKGSFSTLEIQRTEQGDSAMYLCASSLGQGFYEQYFGPGTRLTVT.